This T cell receptor beta chain was observed in a study of tumor-infiltrating lymphocytes in primary liver carcinoma. Study-wide results and caveats: Unsorted bulk sampling ruled out any CD4+ versus CD8+ repertoire comparison. Tumor-adjacent and tumor-blood pairs displayed less overlap than did pairs of tumor regions. Tumors reached a significantly greater top-250-clone fraction than blood did (p = 0.039).

In the case of this clonotype: Its antigen is not identified.

Out of unsorted whole blood came the blood RNA, and germline DNA was extracted as well. The patients carried chronic HBV infection and had received no treatment. Trimming removed 0 bases at V and 10 bases at J, with 15 bases between. Germline CDR1 PRHDT, CDR2 FYEKMQ (reference sequence). The CDR3 runs to 14 residues. TCR beta cDNA was prepared out of about 510 ng total RNA by means of a constant-region primer. Generation of the TCR beta libraries relied on three nested multiplex PCR rounds using slightly modified ARM-PCR. With TRBV1-TRBV30 forward primers and a C-beta reverse primer, the first two PCR rounds were run for approximately 10 cycles each. TCRdb analysed the multiplex PCR reads with MiXCR anew, one entry per CDR3 protein. The repertoire has hundreds of thousands of distinct CDR3 sequences, 65% of them found once; the top ten carry roughly 10%.

The sequenced material came from peripheral blood. This sequence joins TRBV13 and TRBJ2-5; D not resolved. This sequence was found in a man in his forties with primary liver carcinoma and hepatitis B virus infection. CDR3 bases: TGTGCCAGCAGCTTAGGCAGAGTCTTGCAGAGCCAGTACTTC. It encodes CASSLGRVLQSQYF.